The 29 T cell receptor beta chains presented below share a single source sample, sequenced in a study of blood T cells in healthy people across ages. For the second PCR, which ran for about 7 to 11 cycles, a sample-barcoded 5' primer and a J-beta primer mix were used. TCRdb fed the 5' RACE reads into MiXCR, producing one record per CDR3 protein. In the table there are 2 million or so distinct CDR3 sequences, around 48% of which are singletons. Specimen: blood. The receptors were sampled from a middle-aged woman in good health.

This chain connects TRBV29-1 to TRBJ2-1; TRBD2 matches at 11 bases. The CDR3 length is 14 residues. The V and J ends lost 5 bases and 8 bases, in that order; junction bases with no gene match: 8. The V gene's germline CDR1 is SQVTM and CDR2 ANQGSEA. DNA for the CDR3: TGCAGCGTTACCGGGACTAGCGGTTCTGATGAGCAGTTCTTC. This translates into CSVTGTSGSDEQFF.

This clonotype occurred a few times. V usage is TRBV7-2 and J usage is TRBJ1-2; the D gene is possibly TRBD1 (6 bases). This CDR3 has 13 residues. With 3 bases removed from V and 5 bases from J, the gap between germline ends came to 10 bases. Germline CDR1 and CDR2: SGHTA and FQGNSA. This CDR3 reads CASSFGTPYGYTF. The CDR3 nucleotides read TGTGCCAGCAGCTTCGGGACACCTTATGGCTACACCTTC.

This clonotype appeared a single time. The J gene is TRBJ2-7, the V gene TRBV6-2 or TRBV6-3; TRBD2 agrees at 12 bases. Per germline, CDR1 MNHEY and CDR2 SVGEGT. The CDR3 extends over 14 amino acids. Germline trimming cut 8 bases from V and 2 bases from J; bases unmatched to any gene: 4. CDR3 nucleotides: TGTGCCAGCGGAGCTAGCGGGGGGGCCTACGAGCAGTACTTC. Its translation: CASGASGGAYEQYF.

This clonotype was counted only a few times. The chain couples TRBV28 to TRBJ2-4; D assignment may be TRBD1 or TRBD2 (5 bases each). There are 14 residues in the CDR3. Germline CDR1 is MDHEN and CDR2 is SYDVKM. The V and J ends lost 5 bases and 13 bases respectively, with 21 bases between them. The DNA for the CDR3 is TGTGCCAGCAGTATTCACTGGACGGGACCTGAGCAGTACTTC. Translation gives CASSIHWTGPEQYF.

In its sample, this clonotype was seen a few times. This rearrangement joins TRBV28 to TRBJ2-5; TRBD2 matches at 7 bases. After removal of 2 bases from V and 12 bases from J, the junction contained 6 bases not matched to a gene. This CDR3 region has 12 residues. Germline CDR1 reads MDHEN; CDR2 reads SYDVKM. The CDR3 here is CASSLRGGREYF. CDR3 bases: TGTGCCAGCAGTTTACGTGGGGGGAGGGAGTACTTC.

This chain links TRBV9 with TRBJ2-1; no clear D. Germline assignment: CDR1 SGDLS and CDR2 YYNGEE. Trimming took 3 bases from V and 6 from J, leaving 19 bases between them. There are 16 residues in the CDR3. The CDR3 DNA reads TGTGCCAGCAGCGCTCACATCCTAAAATCGGGCAATGAGCAGTTCTTC. Translated: CASSAHILKSGNEQFF.

This clonotype has just a few counts. The V gene is TRBV29-1, the J gene TRBJ1-5, with D perhaps TRBD1 (5 bases). CDR1 is SQVTM, CDR2 ANQGSEA, per germline. The CDR3 has 12 amino acids. Trimming pared 6 bases from V and 3 bases from J, leaving 9 bases between. The CDR3 region is CSVAGNNQPQHF. CDR3 sequence (DNA): TGCAGCGTCGCAGGGAACAATCAGCCCCAGCATTTT.

V and J are TRBV10-3 and TRBJ2-1; D unresolved. This CDR3 has 13 amino acids. Trimming left V 4 bases short and J 4 bases short, with 8 bases between. Germline CDR1 is ENHRY and CDR2 is SYGVKD. The CDR3 DNA is TGTGCCATCAGTGTAGACTTGTACAATGAGCAGTTCTTC. It codes for CAISVDLYNEQFF.

This clonotype occurred a few times. The chain has TRBV24-1 and TRBJ1-1; a weak D match, TRBD1 (5 bases). V gave up 2 bases and J gave up 5 bases, with 8 bases separating them. The CDR3 has 13 residues. Germline lookup yields CDR1 KGHDR and CDR2 SFDVKD. The CDR3 here is CATSDSGGTEAFF. CDR3 nucleotide sequence: TGTGCCACCAGTGATTCTGGGGGGACTGAAGCTTTCTTT.

This clonotype showed up just a few times. The V and J genes are TRBV4-1 and TRBJ2-5; 8 bases map to TRBD1. V trimming: 6 bases; J trimming: 4 bases; junction bases outside the gene matches: 4. CDR3 size: 13 residues. The germline V gene has CDR1 MGHRA and CDR2 YSYEKL. DNA for the CDR3: TGCGCCAGCAGACGCGGACAGGGAGAGACCCAGTACTTC. This translates into CASRRGQGETQYF.

This clonotype was recorded a few times. The chain employs TRBV4-1 and TRBJ2-5; 8 bases are a match to TRBD1. Germline V lookup: CDR1 MGHRA, CDR2 YSYEKL. V shed 3 bases, J shed 4 bases, and the junction held 7 bases outside the gene matches. This CDR3 is 15 amino acids long. This CDR3 reads CASSQRTGSGETQYF. CDR3 DNA sequence: TGCGCCAGCAGCCAGAGGACAGGGTCGGGAGAGACCCAGTACTTC.

V gene TRBV12-3 or TRBV12-4 combines with J gene TRBJ2-3; D is perhaps TRBD2 (7 bases). CDR3 length equals 16 residues. Trimming left V 8 bases short and J 0 bases short, with 18 bases between. The CDR3 region has the DNA TGTGCCAGCTCCTCCGGGGGGCAGGTTAGCACAGATACGCAGTATTTT. This encodes CASSSGGQVSTDTQYF.

A remark on this clonotype: Germline is not matched at one junction end, which may reflect a read error. The chain links TRBV7-6 to TRBJ1-4; weak D call: TRBD1 (6 bases). CDR3 length: 14 residues. Germline values: CDR1 SGHVS, CDR2 FNYEAQ. This CDR3 reads CASSQAGAGEKLFF. In DNA, the CDR3 is TGCGCCAGCAGTCAAGCGGGGGCGGGTGAAAAACTGTTTTTT.

The genes are TRBV9 and TRBJ2-5; D unresolved. CDR3 length: 16 residues. V was pared by 0 bases and J by 2 bases, with 14 bases between. Germline V gene lookup returns CDR1 SGDLS and CDR2 YYNGEE. The CDR3 sequence: CASSVEFGVGQETQYF. The CDR3 bases are TGTGCCAGCAGCGTAGAATTCGGAGTGGGTCAAGAGACCCAGTACTTC.

This clonotype has just a few counts. This rearrangement joins TRBV27 to TRBJ2-6, with D perhaps TRBD1 (6 bases). This CDR3 spans 16 amino acids. V was trimmed by 2 bases and J by 4 bases, leaving 12 bases between them. Looked up from germline, CDR1 is MNHEY and CDR2 is SMNVEV (reference sequence). CDR3 region: CASSLGTGYGANVLTF. As DNA, the CDR3 is TGTGCCAGCAGTTTAGGAACAGGGTACGGGGCCAACGTCCTGACTTTC. Combining the CDR3 with reference TRBV27 and TRBJ2-6 gives the whole variable domain EAQVTQNPRYLITVTGKKLTVTCSQNMNHEYMSWYRQDPGLGLRQIYYSMNVEVTDKGDVPEGYKVSRKEKRNFPLILESPSPNQTSLYFCASSLGTGYGANVLTFGAGSRLTVL.

The chain's CDR3 is CSARPSTGGSYEQYF. CDR3 in DNA: TGCAGTGCTAGGCCGTCGACAGGGGGATCCTACGAGCAGTACTTC. The V gene is TRBV20-1, the J gene TRBJ2-7; 9 positions match TRBD1. There are 15 residues in the CDR3. Germline V CDR1 and CDR2: DFQATT, SNEGSKA (reference sequence). V was clipped by 3 bases and J by 1 base; unmatched bases: 7.

The chain is built from TRBV5-1 and TRBJ1-2; maybe TRBD1 (6 bases). V dropped 0 bases and J dropped 4 bases, with 13 bases sitting between them. Germline V gene sequence: CDR1 SGHRS, CDR2 YFSETQ. The CDR3 is 15 amino acids. The CDR3 nucleotides read TGCGCCAGCAGCTTGGGGGAAAACAGGGTCTATGGCTACACCTTC. Amino acid sequence: CASSLGENRVYGYTF.

This clonotype was seen once. V and J are TRBV27 and TRBJ1-2, with unresolved D. V was trimmed by 5 bases and J by 5 bases, leaving 18 bases between them. Germline values: CDR1 MNHEY, CDR2 SMNVEV (reference sequence). This CDR3 is 15 amino acids long. The CDR3 DNA is TGTGCCAGCAGTCCTCGGGAGTCAACCCCATATGGCTACACCTTC. Translation: CASSPRESTPYGYTF.

V is TRBV20-1 and J is TRBJ1-1, with no clear D. The ends were cut back, 6 bases at V and 1 base at J, with 15 bases in the middle. This CDR3 spans 14 amino acids. Germline lookup yields CDR1 DFQATT and CDR2 SNEGSKA (reference sequence). The CDR3 DNA is TGCAGTGCCATCCAAGGACCGTCGAACACTGAAGCTTTCTTT. As protein: CSAIQGPSNTEAFF.

In this sample, this clonotype turned up a few times. The J gene is TRBJ2-5, the V gene TRBV5-1, with D maybe TRBD1 (6 bases). The CDR3 length is 14 residues. With 0 bases removed from V and 5 bases from J, the gap between germline ends came to 11 bases. Germline CDR1 and CDR2: SGHRS and YFSETQ. In DNA, the CDR3 is TGCGCCAGCAGCTTGGGAGGACAGTGGGAGACCCAGTACTTC. Protein product: CASSLGGQWETQYF. The full variable domain, its missing parts supplied by reference TRBV5-1 and TRBJ2-5, is KAGVTQTPRYLIKTRGQQVTLSCSPISGHRSVSWYQQTPGQGLQFLFEYFSETQRNKGNFPGRFSGRQFSNSRSEMNVSTLELGDSALYLCASSLGGQWETQYFGPGTRLLVL.

The gene calls are TRBV20-1 and TRBJ1-4; D remains unclear. Looked up from germline, CDR1 is DFQATT and CDR2 is SNEGSKA (reference sequence). The CDR3 spans 14 residues. V gave up 3 bases and J gave up 4 bases, with 12 bases separating them. CDR3: CSASDGPLNEKLFF. CDR3 sequence (DNA): TGCAGTGCTAGCGATGGCCCTCTTAATGAAAAACTGTTTTTT.

The V and J genes are TRBV7-3 and TRBJ1-2; perhaps TRBD1 as D (6 bases). Trimming removed 3 bases from V and 8 bases from J, with 13 bases in between. Germline V gene sequence: CDR1 SGHTA, CDR2 FQGTGA. The CDR3 covers 13 residues. This CDR3 is CASSFLQGGGYTF. DNA for the CDR3: TGTGCCAGCAGCTTTTTACAGGGCGGCGGCTACACCTTC.

This clonotype showed up just a few times. V usage is TRBV15 and J usage is TRBJ1-5; D is unclear. Germline assignment: CDR1 LNHNV and CDR2 YYDKDF (reference sequence). Trimming took off 5 bases at V and 1 base at J, with 12 bases between the two ends. The CDR3 is made up of 15 amino acids. The CDR3 DNA sequence: TGTGCCACCAGCCGAATTCAGATGAGCAATCAGCCCCAGCATTTT. It is translated as CATSRIQMSNQPQHF.

This clonotype was recorded a few times. The chain links TRBV20-1 to TRBJ2-3; D ambiguous. The V and J ends lost 6 bases and 3 bases respectively, with 16 bases between them. There are 14 residues in the CDR3. Germline values: CDR1 DFQATT, CDR2 SNEGSKA (reference sequence). CDR3: CSATNWGATDTQYF. The CDR3 DNA reads TGCAGTGCCACCAATTGGGGTGCAACAGATACGCAGTATTTT.

The CDR3 DNA sequence: TGCGCCAGCAGCTTTCAGCAGAGGGGAATGTTCTTC. Translated, it gives CASSFQQRGMFF. The rearrangement joins TRBV5-1 to TRBJ2-1; D is possibly TRBD1 or TRBD2 (5 bases each). This CDR3 is built from 12 residues. The ends were cut back, 2 bases at V and 15 bases at J, with 15 bases in the middle. Germline loops: CDR1 SGHRS, CDR2 YFSETQ. Together with reference TRBV5-1 and TRBJ2-1, the CDR3 gives the full variable domain: KAGVTQTPRYLIKTRGQQVTLSCSPISGHRSVSWYQQTPGQGLQFLFEYFSETQRNKGNFPGRFSGRQFSNSRSEMNVSTLELGDSALYLCASSFQQRGMFFGPGTRLTVL.

The chain uses TRBV20-1 and TRBJ2-4; TRBD1 matches 7 bases. CDR3 length equals 13 residues. Germline V CDR1 and CDR2: DFQATT, SNEGSKA (reference sequence). V lost 2 bases, J lost 8 bases, and 6 bases stayed unmatched. The DNA for the CDR3 is TGCAGTGCTAGACCTCTGGGACAGCACATTCAGTACTTC. Its translation: CSARPLGQHIQYF.

The chain joins TRBV2 to TRBJ2-4, with D maybe TRBD1 (6 bases). The J call could be wrong; TRBJ2-7 is a better fit for the DNA end. From germline, CDR1 is SNHLY and CDR2 FYNNEI. The CDR3 is 12 amino acids. DNA of the CDR3: TGTGCCAGCAGTATAACAGGGCGCGAGCAGTACTTC. This sequence encodes CASSITGREQYF.

V and J are TRBV6-1 and TRBJ1-5, with 8 nucleotides matching TRBD1. The CDR3 consists of 15 residues. CDR1 and CDR2 (germline): MNHNS, SASEGT. The V gene end was trimmed by 1 base and the J gene end by 4 bases; junction bases not matched to a gene: 3. The chain's CDR3 is CASSEGTGFNQPQHF. The CDR3 coding sequence is TGTGCCAGCAGTGAAGGGACAGGGTTTAATCAGCCCCAGCATTTT.

This clonotype was seen a single time. The chain is built from TRBV29-1 and TRBJ2-5, with D uncertain. This CDR3 has 12 amino acids. Trimming pared 7 bases from V and 5 bases from J, leaving 14 bases between. Germline V lookup: CDR1 SQVTM, CDR2 ANQGSEA. CDR3: CSAMAPVETQYF. The CDR3 DNA is TGCAGCGCCATGGCCCCAGTTGAGACCCAGTACTTC. Complete variable domain (other parts from reference TRBV29-1 and TRBJ2-5): SAVISQKPSRDICQRGTSLTIQCQVDSQVTMMFWYRQQPGQSLTLIATANQGSEATYESGFVIDKFPISRPNLTFSTLTVSNMSPEDSSIYLCSAMAPVETQYFGPGTRLLVL.